This T cell receptor beta chain was recorded in a study of shared clonotypes between healthy human individuals. Study information: Researchers drew samples from a couple of women and three men aged 18 to 49. For every donor, three CD4 naive, three CD4 memory, two CD8 naive and one CD8 memory plates were used.

General study points: Specimens sampled were limited to blood, with tissue repertoires likely differing.

Naive CD8 cells were CD45RO-negative, positively selected for CCR7, excluding terminally differentiated effector memory CD45RA+ cells. In the authors' methods: Filtering differed for immunoSEQ, which gave only junction sequences without quality scores. Data came from immunoSEQ multiplex PCR; TCRdb stores just in-frame clones and leaves some out. The V and J calls and clone size were taken over from that table, and D and trimming were inferred from the DNA. The profile shows millions of clones, about 94% of them singletons. This clone was seen once. What it binds is unknown. In the same sample, other DNA sequences code for this CDR3. Per the germline V gene, CDR1 is SEHNR and CDR2 is FQNEAQ (reference sequence). Trimming took off 6 bases at V and 2 bases at J, with 10 bases between the two ends. The CDR3 sequence is 14 residues long.

Sequences were obtained from naive CD8+ T cells sorted from blood. V usage is TRBV7-9 and J usage is TRBJ2-2, with unresolved D. The sequence was obtained from a man between 18 and 35 years old in good health. CDR3 loop: CASSPGPNTGELFF. The CDR3 nucleotides read TGTGCCAGCAGTCCAGGACCAAACACCGGGGAGCTGTTTTTT.